These T cell receptor beta chains were read from a single sample in a study of monozygotic twins with inflammatory bowel disease. TCRdb reprocessed the 5' RACE reads and stores each CDR3 protein as one record, lacking DNA. The specimen's table records approximately 380,000 distinct CDR3 sequences. Sequencing input: blood. These receptors all stem from a human donor with ulcerative colitis or Crohn's disease, or a healthy co-twin of an affected twin (not recorded which). CDR3s include the opening cysteine and the closing phenylalanine or tryptophan. Fields, in order: V gene, J gene, CDR3 protein.

v_gene: TRBV4-1
j_gene: TRBJ1-1
CDR3aa: CASSQGETEAFF

v_gene: TRBV7-9
j_gene: TRBJ1-6
CDR3aa: CASTLGQGASDNSPLHF

v_gene: TRBV12-3/TRBV12-4
j_gene: TRBJ2-3
CDR3aa: CASSLASGAYTDTQYF

v_gene: TRBV7-2
j_gene: TRBJ2-7
CDR3aa: CASSLAHTATYEQYF

v_gene: TRBV20-1
j_gene: TRBJ2-1
CDR3aa: CSASLLSGGVREQFF

v_gene: TRBV28
j_gene: TRBJ2-7
CDR3aa: CASSLVQRSLGYEQYF

v_gene: TRBV11-2
j_gene: TRBJ2-1
CDR3aa: CASSLAEPVDEQFF

v_gene: TRBV5-1
j_gene: TRBJ1-4
CDR3aa: CASSLARPRNEKLFF

v_gene: TRBV7-2
j_gene: TRBJ2-7
CDR3aa: CASSLVGGGDSYEQYF

v_gene: TRBV4-1
j_gene: TRBJ2-5
CDR3aa: CASSQATTIQETQYF

v_gene: TRBV5-1
j_gene: TRBJ2-1
CDR3aa: CASSTPGLAGTLGYNEQFF

v_gene: TRBV5-1
j_gene: TRBJ2-7
CDR3aa: CASSPSGGTGFYEQYF

v_gene: TRBV20-1
j_gene: TRBJ2-1
CDR3aa: CSASGGGSYNEQFF

v_gene: TRBV5-1
j_gene: TRBJ2-7
CDR3aa: CASSLDLAGDEQYF

v_gene: TRBV7-3
j_gene: TRBJ2-1
CDR3aa: CASSLGAGTTTYNEQFF